The 25 T cell receptor beta chains below were found in one sample sequenced in a study of T cell responses to AZD1222 COVID-19 vaccine. The data were produced by immunoSEQ multiplex PCR, yet TCRdb's version contains in-frame clones alone and is incomplete. The profile shows 120,000 to 150,000 clones, more than 75% of them singletons. Material: peripheral blood, obtained 28 days after the second AZD1222 dose. These TCRs come from an adult who received the AZD1222 COVID-19 vaccine.

This chain uses TRBV28 with TRBJ2-7; TRBD1 aligns across 10 bases. After removal of 6 bases from V and 3 bases from J, the junction contained 8 bases not matched to a gene. The CDR3 is 15 amino acids. The germline V gene encodes CDR1 MDHEN and CDR2 SYDVKM. The CDR3 DNA reads TGTGCCAGCAGAAAAGAGACAGGGGGCCACTACGAGCAGTACTTC. Translation gives CASRKETGGHYEQYF.

The chain joins TRBV19 to TRBJ1-2; D gene ambiguous. The V end was cut by 4 bases, the J end by 2 bases, with 11 bases between. In germline, CDR1 is LNHDA, CDR2 SQIVND (reference sequence). The CDR3 covers 14 residues. CDR3 DNA sequence: TGTGCCAGTAGTACCCGGGCCTTGAACTATGGCTACACCTTC. Residues: CASSTRALNYGYTF. The full variable domain, with the rest looked up from reference TRBV19 and TRBJ1-2, is DGGITQSPKYLFRKEGQNVTLSCEQNLNHDAMYWYRQDPGQGLRLIYYSQIVNDFQKGDIAEGYSVSREKKESFPLTVTSAQKNPTAFYLCASSTRALNYGYTFGSGTRLTVV.

J is TRBJ2-3 and V is TRBV11-2; D is possibly TRBD2 (5 bases). Per the germline V gene, CDR1 is SGHAT and CDR2 is FQNNGV. The CDR3 is 14 amino acids. V lost 5 bases to trimming and J lost 1 base, with 10 bases between them. The CDR3 is CASSPMRGTDTQYF. The CDR3 coding sequence is TGTGCCAGCAGCCCTATGAGGGGCACAGATACGCAGTATTTT.

The J gene is TRBJ2-3, the V gene TRBV21-1; the DNA was not compared with TRBD2, the D call given in the table. TRBV21-1 is a known pseudogene. The CDR3 runs to 16 residues. This CDR3 reads CASSTGLAGGSDTQYF. CDR3 in DNA: TGTGCCAGCAGCACGGGACTAGCGGGAGGGTCGGATACGCAGTATTTT.

This chain joins TRBV3-1 (or the pseudogene TRBV3-2) and TRBJ2-2, with D perhaps TRBD2 (6 bases). V lost 4 bases, J lost 5 bases, and 17 bases lay in between. Germline lookup yields CDR1 LGHDT and CDR2 YNNKEL (reference sequence). The CDR3 is 16 residues long. The DNA of the CDR3 is TGTGCCAGCAGCCTGAGAACTAGCTACTCGACCGGGGAGCTGTTTTTT. It codes for CASSLRTSYSTGELFF.

The chain links TRBV24-1 to TRBJ2-1; D may be TRBD1 or TRBD2 (5 bases each). V was pared by 6 bases and J by 6 bases, with 14 bases between. The CDR3 spans 14 residues. Germline V gene lookup returns CDR1 KGHDR and CDR2 SFDVKD. The CDR3 DNA reads as TGTGCCACCAGTCCGAGAGGTGGGGGCAATGAGCAGTTCTTC. This encodes CATSPRGGGNEQFF.

The chain combines TRBV7-8 with TRBJ1-2; D is uncertain. CDR3 length equals 13 residues. CDR1 and CDR2 from the germline V gene are SGHVS and FQNEAQ. Trimming took off 7 bases at V and 3 bases at J, with 12 bases between the two ends. The CDR3 reads CASKGGGYYGYTF. The CDR3 DNA reads TGTGCCAGCAAAGGAGGAGGGTACTATGGCTACACCTTC.

This sequence joins TRBV5-5 and TRBJ1-1; D is uncertain. Germline V gene sequence: CDR1 SGHKS, CDR2 YYEKEE (reference sequence). The V and J ends lost 2 bases and 3 bases respectively, with 8 bases between them. The CDR3 is made up of 13 amino acids. Here the CDR3 reads CASSLLWDTEAFF. The DNA of the CDR3 is TGTGCCAGCAGCTTATTGTGGGACACTGAAGCTTTCTTT.

The chain uses TRBV4-1 and TRBJ2-1, with TRBD1 identical over 7 bases. Germline values: CDR1 MGHRA, CDR2 YSYEKL. The CDR3 covers 16 residues. Unmatched junction bases numbered 7, after V lost 0 bases and J lost 5 bases. For the CDR3, the DNA is TGCGCCAGCAGCCAAGACCCGGACAGGATCAACAATGAGCAGTTCTTC. This gives the protein CASSQDPDRINNEQFF.

The sample holds a few counts of this clone. CDR3 coding DNA: TGTGCCCCCCAACGGCCTGAAGCTTTCTTT. Its protein product is CAPQRPEAFF. The chain joins TRBV5-4 to TRBJ1-1; D is ambiguous. CDR3 length: 10 residues. V was shortened by 10 bases and J by 6 bases, with 10 bases between the two germline ends. The germline V gene encodes CDR1 SGHNT and CDR2 YYREEE (reference sequence).

The rearrangement uses TRBV7-5 and TRBJ1-2; TRBD1, the table's D call, was not compared with the DNA. TRBV7-5 corresponds to a pseudogene. This CDR3 region has 15 residues. CDR3 region: CARSLVARAIEGYTF. CDR3 nucleotide sequence: TGTGCCAGAAGCTTAGTGGCCAGGGCCATCGAAGGCTACACCTTC.

As DNA, the CDR3 is TGTGCCAGCAGCCAAGGTCCGGTAGGGAACACCATATATTTT. This sequence encodes CASSQGPVGNTIYF. The chain couples TRBV3-1 (or the pseudogene TRBV3-2) to TRBJ1-3; D is uncertain. The CDR3 sequence is 14 residues long. Looked up from germline, CDR1 is LGHDT and CDR2 is YNNKEL (reference sequence). The V gene lost 1 base and the J gene lost 7 bases, with 11 bases spanning the gap.

The chain links TRBV7-2 to TRBJ1-2; TRBD1 aligns across 9 bases. The length of the CDR3 is 17 residues. Per germline, CDR1 SGHTA and CDR2 FQGNSA. The V and J ends lost 5 bases and 4 bases, in that order; junction bases with no gene match: 14. The CDR3 sequence is CASSTPGQGPRGYGYTF. CDR3 DNA sequence: TGTGCCAGCAGCACCCCGGGACAGGGCCCCCGGGGCTATGGCTACACCTTC.

The rearrangement joins TRBV30 to TRBJ2-1; D is undetermined. Trimming cost V 1 base and J 8 bases, with 9 bases left between them. Germline CDR1 reads GTSNPN; CDR2 reads SVGIG (reference sequence). The CDR3 has 12 amino acids. The CDR3 DNA reads TGTGCCTGGAGTGCCCTAGTGGATGAGCAGTTCTTC. This encodes CAWSALVDEQFF.

This clone appeared a single time. The chain carries TRBV6-2 or TRBV6-3 and TRBJ1-6, with D possibly TRBD1 on 5 matching bases. From germline, CDR1 is MNHEY and CDR2 SVGEGT. This CDR3 spans 15 amino acids. The V and J ends lost 6 bases and 1 base respectively, with 10 bases between them. The CDR3 DNA reads TGTGCCAGCAGCTCTCGGGGGTCCTATAATTCACCCCTCCACTTT. It codes for CASSSRGSYNSPLHF.

The chain is built from TRBV24-1 and TRBJ2-1, with 7 bases fitting TRBD1. The CDR3 covers 16 residues. The ends lost 1 base at V and 0 bases at J; junction bases unmatched: 2. Germline-derived CDR1 and CDR2 are KGHDR and SFDVKD. The CDR3 DNA is TGTGCCACCAGTGATTTCGCAGGGGGCTCCTACAATGAGCAGTTCTTC. This gives the protein CATSDFAGGSYNEQFF.

V gene TRBV2 combines with J gene TRBJ1-6; D uncertain. The germline V gene has CDR1 SNHLY and CDR2 FYNNEI. The CDR3 is 13 amino acids. V was clipped by 4 bases and J by 7 bases, with 8 bases between them. The CDR3 DNA is TGTGCCAGCAGTGGGGCAGTGAATTCACCCCTCCACTTT. Encoded protein: CASSGAVNSPLHF.

This chain uses TRBV28 with TRBJ2-3; D is ambiguous. This CDR3 has 12 amino acids. Looked up from germline, CDR1 is MDHEN and CDR2 is SYDVKM. V was cut by 6 bases and J by 3 bases, with 7 bases left in between. DNA of the CDR3: TGTGCCAGCAGACTATCGACAGATACGCAGTATTTT. Protein product: CASRLSTDTQYF.

This clone was seen only once. V and J are TRBV5-1 and TRBJ2-4; TRBD1 might be the D (6 bases). Per germline, CDR1 SGHRS and CDR2 YFSETQ. Trimming left V 2 bases short and J 0 bases short, with 9 bases between. The CDR3 is 15 residues long. CDR3 sequence (DNA): TGCGCCAGCAGCTTAACGACAGGAGCCAAAAACATTCAGTACTTC. Its protein product is CASSLTTGAKNIQYF. Filled out from reference TRBV5-1 and TRBJ2-4, the complete variable domain reads KAGVTQTPRYLIKTRGQQVTLSCSPISGHRSVSWYQQTPGQGLQFLFEYFSETQRNKGNFPGRFSGRQFSNSRSEMNVSTLELGDSALYLCASSLTTGAKNIQYFGAGTRLSVL.

V and J are TRBV19 and TRBJ1-5, with 8 positions matching TRBD1. CDR1 and CDR2 from the germline V gene are LNHDA and SQIVND (reference sequence). The CDR3 spans 14 residues. J was trimmed by 3 bases and V by 3 bases; bases with no gene match: 1. In DNA, the CDR3 is TGTGCCAGTAGTATCAGGGGGCCCAATCAGCCCCAGCATTTT. Translation gives CASSIRGPNQPQHF.

V is TRBV7-6 and J is TRBJ2-1, with 8 positions matching TRBD1. Germline V gene lookup returns CDR1 SGHVS and CDR2 FNYEAQ. The ends lost 5 bases at V and 2 bases at J; junction bases unmatched: 23. This CDR3 is built from 21 residues. CDR3 DNA sequence: TGTGCCAGCAGCCTTCAGTGGGTTGGACAGGGCGCTATTACGGCCTACAATGAGCAGTTCTTC. Amino acids: CASSLQWVGQGAITAYNEQFF.

This clone was seen a single time. V usage is TRBV3-1 (or the pseudogene TRBV3-2) and J usage is TRBJ1-1; perhaps TRBD1 as D (5 bases). CDR1 is LGHDT, CDR2 YNNKEL, per germline (reference sequence). This CDR3 spans 16 amino acids. V lost 0 bases, J lost 1 base, and 12 bases lay in between. CDR3 amino acids: CASSQEGRGQNTEAFF. Written as DNA, the CDR3 is TGTGCCAGCAGCCAAGAAGGTCGTGGACAGAACACTGAAGCTTTCTTT.

The gene calls are TRBV29-1 and TRBJ2-2; D is perhaps TRBD1 (5 bases). CDR3 length equals 13 residues. The ends were cut back, 6 bases at V and 1 base at J, with 9 bases in the middle. Per germline, CDR1 SQVTM and CDR2 ANQGSEA. The CDR3 bases are TGCAGCGTCGACAGCCAGAACACCGGGGAGCTGTTTTTT. Encoded protein: CSVDSQNTGELFF.

The chain combines TRBV7-3 with TRBJ2-7, with 12 bases lining up with TRBD2. The CDR3 spans 14 residues. Looked up from germline, CDR1 is SGHTA and CDR2 is FQGTGA. Unmatched junction bases numbered 1, after V lost 5 bases and J lost 2 bases. CDR3 protein: CASSPSGGAYEQYF. Written as DNA, the CDR3 is TGTGCCAGCAGCCCTAGCGGGGGGGCCTACGAGCAGTACTTC.

The chain carries TRBV7-2 and TRBJ2-1, with 7 bases aligning to TRBD1. The CDR3 loop spans 12 amino acids. Germline assignment: CDR1 SGHTA and CDR2 FQGNSA. After removal of 8 bases from V and 9 bases from J, the junction contained 7 bases not matched to a gene. CDR3 DNA: TGTGCCAGCGAAGGGGGCTCTGTTGAGCAGTTCTTC. Its translation: CASEGGSVEQFF.